These 32 T cell receptor beta chains share one sample of origin, sequenced in a study of blood T cell repertoires in COVID-19. Some clones are missing from TCRdb's copy, which holds only in-frame ones; the method was immunoSEQ multiplex PCR. Altogether about 130,000 clones are present, approximately 85% being singletons, with the ten largest covering 25% to 30%. Input material: peripheral blood. The receptors originated from a woman of 80 years or more with acute or convalescent COVID-19.

The table lists this clone with a few counts. This sequence joins TRBV11-1 and TRBJ1-1; TRBD1 is a possible D gene (5 bases). Germline CDR1 and CDR2: SGHAT and FQDESV (reference sequence). The V gene lost 5 bases and the J gene lost 6 bases, with 13 bases spanning the gap. The CDR3 sequence is 13 residues long. The DNA for the CDR3 is TGTGCCAGCAGCCGCCTGGGGGGGGCTGAAGCTTTCTTT. Translated: CASSRLGGAEAFF.

Comments on this clone: The junction departs from germline at one end; a sequencing error may be responsible. The chain couples TRBV7-9 to TRBJ1-1; D is unresolved. CDR1 is SEHNR, CDR2 FQNEAQ, per germline (reference sequence). The CDR3 runs 17 residues. The CDR3 protein is CASSLGPEQPGSTEAFF. Written as DNA, the CDR3 is TGTGCCAGCAGTTTAGGCCCCGAACAGCCAGGATCCACTGAAGCTTTCTTT.

CDR3 region: CASGLGETGFYQYF. The CDR3 nucleotides read TGTGCTAGTGGTTTGGGAGAAACAGGATTTTATCAGTATTTT. The chain uses TRBV12-5 and TRBJ2-3, with D maybe TRBD1 (5 bases). There are 14 residues in the CDR3. V dropped 1 base and J dropped 12 bases, with 17 bases sitting between them. CDR1 is LGHNT, CDR2 FRNRAP, per germline.

This clone was observed a single time. The rearrangement joins TRBV3-1 (or the pseudogene TRBV3-2) to TRBJ2-5, with 9 bases aligning to TRBD2. Per germline, CDR1 LGHDT and CDR2 YNNKEL (reference sequence). The CDR3 sequence is 15 residues long. Trimming took 5 bases from V and 6 from J; bases not matched to a gene: 10. For the CDR3, the DNA is TGTGCCAGCAGCTCTCCGACTAGCGGAGCTAAGACCCAGTACTTC. This sequence encodes CASSSPTSGAKTQYF.

This chain uses TRBV18 with TRBJ2-5; 9 bases are a match to TRBD1. The V and J ends lost 6 bases and 4 bases, in that order; junction bases with no gene match: 0. The CDR3 has 12 amino acids. Germline V gene data show CDR1 as KGHSH and CDR2 as LQKENI. This chain's CDR3 is CASSGQGETQYF. CDR3 bases: TGTGCCAGCTCGGGACAGGGAGAGACCCAGTACTTC. Supplemented by reference TRBV18 and TRBJ2-5, the full variable domain reads NAGVMQNPRHLVRRRGQEARLRCSPMKGHSHVYWYRQLPEEGLKFMVYLQKENIIDESGMPKERFSAEFPKEGPSILRIQQVVRGDSAAYFCASSGQGETQYFGPGTRLLVL.

This clone showed up just once. CDR3 nucleotide sequence: TGTGCCACCAGGACAGGGGAGGTACAGCCCCAGCATTTT. This sequence encodes CATRTGEVQPQHF. The chain has TRBV10-3 and TRBJ1-5; 9 bases align to TRBD1. CDR3 length: 13 amino acids. V shed 10 bases, J shed 7 bases, and the junction held 8 bases outside the gene matches. Germline V gene lookup returns CDR1 ENHRY and CDR2 SYGVKD.

The J gene is TRBJ2-5, the V gene TRBV14, with TRBD2 matching over 11 bases. Germline V gene data show CDR1 as SGHDN and CDR2 as FVKESK. This CDR3 is 17 amino acids long. Unmatched junction bases numbered 9, after V lost 1 base and J lost 5 bases. CDR3 coding DNA: TGTGCCAGCAGCCAAGCACCCACTAGCGGGGGATTTGAGACCCAGTACTTC. It encodes CASSQAPTSGGFETQYF. The complete variable domain, with remaining parts taken from reference TRBV14 and TRBJ2-5, reads EAGVTQFPSHSVIEKGQTVTLRCDPISGHDNLYWYRRVMGKEIKFLLHFVKESKQDESGMPNNRFLAERTGGTYSTLKVQPAELEDSGVYFCASSQAPTSGGFETQYFGPGTRLLVL.

The chain employs TRBV19 and TRBJ1-1, with 8 positions matching TRBD1. V shed 9 bases and J 1 base; nucleotides not matched to a gene: 4. The CDR3 covers 13 residues. Germline CDR1 is LNHDA and CDR2 is SQIVND (reference sequence). Written as DNA, the CDR3 is TGTGCCAGGACAGGGGAGGGGAACACTGAAGCTTTCTTT. Protein product: CARTGEGNTEAFF.

This chain links TRBV24-1 with TRBJ1-4; D is possibly TRBD1 (6 bases). Germline CDR1 is KGHDR and CDR2 is SFDVKD. This CDR3 spans 14 amino acids. V was cut by 9 bases and J by 1 base, with 11 bases left in between. CDR3 region: CATSGGGTNEKLFF. The CDR3 bases are TGTGCCACCTCGGGGGGCGGAACTAATGAAAAACTGTTTTTT.

The chain uses TRBV20-1 and TRBJ2-4, with D unclear. Germline CDR1 and CDR2: DFQATT and SNEGSKA (reference sequence). There are 15 residues in the CDR3. The V gene lost 3 bases and the J gene lost 0 bases, with 12 bases spanning the gap. CDR3 in amino acids: CSASPGQVAKNIQYF. Written as DNA, the CDR3 is TGCAGTGCTAGTCCAGGCCAGGTAGCCAAAAACATTCAGTACTTC.

V and J are TRBV5-1 and TRBJ1-3; D not certain. This CDR3 region has 17 residues. The germline V and J ends were trimmed by 4 bases and 0 bases, with 17 bases remaining between them. Germline V gives CDR1 SGHRS, CDR2 YFSETQ. CDR3 protein: CASSVRPTMSSGNTIYF. CDR3 bases: TGCGCCAGCAGCGTCAGGCCGACAATGAGCTCTGGAAACACCATATATTTT.

The chain uses TRBV9 and TRBJ1-3, with 11 bases identical to TRBD1. V lost 7 bases, J lost 3 bases, and 0 bases stayed unmatched. This CDR3 region has 13 residues. CDR1 SGDLS and CDR2 YYNGEE come from the germline V gene. CDR3 amino acids: CASGTGGGNTIYF. CDR3 coding DNA: TGTGCCAGCGGGACAGGGGGTGGAAACACCATATATTTT.

The CDR3 nucleotides read TGTGCCAGCTCACCACCTGGTGGGACAGGGTATACCGGGGAGCTGTTTTTT. It yields the protein CASSPPGGTGYTGELFF. The genes are TRBV18 and TRBJ2-2; TRBD1 matches 9 bases. The V and J ends lost 0 bases and 5 bases, in that order; junction bases with no gene match: 7. Germline CDR1 KGHSH, CDR2 LQKENI. The CDR3 loop spans 17 amino acids. Full variable domain (rest looked up from reference TRBV18 and TRBJ2-2): NAGVMQNPRHLVRRRGQEARLRCSPMKGHSHVYWYRQLPEEGLKFMVYLQKENIIDESGMPKERFSAEFPKEGPSILRIQQVVRGDSAAYFCASSPPGGTGYTGELFFGEGSRLTVL.

This chain connects TRBV7-6 to TRBJ2-2; D remains unclear. This CDR3 is 12 amino acids long. Germline V CDR1 and CDR2: SGHVS, FNYEAQ. Trimming shortened V by 5 bases and J by 4 bases, and 5 bases separated the two germline ends. The DNA for the CDR3 is TGTGCCAGCAGCCCTCGCACCGGGGAGCTGTTTTTT. Residues: CASSPRTGELFF.

In its sample, this clone was seen once. This chain uses TRBV12-3 or TRBV12-4 with TRBJ2-3; D remains unclear. The length of the CDR3 is 12 residues. Trimming stripped 5 bases from V and 2 bases from J, with 5 bases between. The CDR3: CASSVNTDTQYF. DNA for the CDR3: TGTGCCAGCAGTGTAAACACAGATACGCAGTATTTT.

The V gene is TRBV2, the J gene TRBJ2-3; a possible D gene is TRBD1 (6 bases). The V end was cut by 6 bases, the J end by 3 bases, with 10 bases between. The germline gives CDR1 SNHLY, CDR2 FYNNEI. This CDR3 region has 13 residues. CDR3 residues: CASSSDRTDTQYF. The CDR3 DNA sequence: TGTGCCAGCAGCTCCGACAGGACAGATACGCAGTATTTT.

The chain has TRBV11-2 and TRBJ2-3, with no clear D. CDR1 SGHAT and CDR2 FQNNGV come from the germline V gene. V lost 4 bases and J 2 bases, leaving 22 bases between the germline ends. The CDR3 consists of 18 residues. This chain's CDR3 is CASSSWLDRSLSTDTQYF. The CDR3 DNA is TGTGCCAGCAGCTCGTGGCTTGACCGGAGCCTTTCCACAGATACGCAGTATTTT.

V usage is TRBV12-3 or TRBV12-4 and J usage is TRBJ1-2; TRBD1 matches at 8 bases. J gave up 14 bases and V 5 bases, and 13 bases lay outside the gene matches. The CDR3 spans 13 residues. CDR3 region: CASSPDRGLGSTF. The CDR3 nucleotides read TGTGCCAGCAGTCCCGACAGGGGATTGGGGTCGACCTTC.

This chain joins TRBV4-2 and TRBJ2-3, with TRBD1 identical over 9 bases. The CDR3 runs 17 residues. V dropped 5 bases and J dropped 0; count of bases not matched to a gene: 9. Germline CDR1 is LGHNA and CDR2 is YNFKEQ. The CDR3 nucleotides are TGTGCCAGCAGCAGCAGGACAGGGGCCGAAAGCACAGATACGCAGTATTTT. It codes for CASSSRTGAESTDTQYF.

The chain couples TRBV6-5 to TRBJ1-1; D is perhaps TRBD1 (5 bases). The CDR3 runs 13 residues. V gave up 4 bases and J gave up 6 bases, with 12 bases separating them. The germline V gene encodes CDR1 MNHEY and CDR2 SVGAGI. CDR3 DNA sequence: TGTGCCAGCAGTTCCCCCAGGGCCGCTGAAGCTTTCTTT. Encoded protein: CASSSPRAAEAFF.

This clone was detected only once. The chain is built from TRBV28 and TRBJ2-7, with D tentatively TRBD1 (5 bases). Trimming took off 1 base at V and 0 bases at J, with 10 bases between the two ends. This CDR3 has 15 amino acids. Germline loops: CDR1 MDHEN, CDR2 SYDVKM. In DNA, the CDR3 is TGTGCCAGCAGTTTATCGACAGCTCTCTCCTACGAGCAGTACGTC. The encoded protein is CASSLSTALSYEQYV.

The chain carries TRBV5-5 and TRBJ2-3, with D uncertain. CDR3 length equals 12 residues. V dropped 2 bases and J dropped 3 bases, with 4 bases sitting between them. Per germline, CDR1 SGHKS and CDR2 YYEKEE (reference sequence). CDR3 loop: CASSFETDTQYF. CDR3 DNA: TGTGCCAGCAGCTTCGAGACAGATACGCAGTATTTT.

Only one count was recorded for this clone. The chain couples TRBV5-1 to TRBJ1-2; 8 nucleotides line up with TRBD1. Germline-derived CDR1 and CDR2 are SGHRS and YFSETQ. Germline trimming cut 4 bases from V and 8 bases from J; bases unmatched to any gene: 7. CDR3 length: 13 amino acids. CDR3 amino acids: CASSTQGAGGYTF. The DNA of the CDR3 is TGCGCCAGCAGCACCCAGGGGGCGGGAGGCTACACCTTC. Looking up the rest from reference TRBV5-1 and TRBJ1-2 gives the full variable domain: KAGVTQTPRYLIKTRGQQVTLSCSPISGHRSVSWYQQTPGQGLQFLFEYFSETQRNKGNFPGRFSGRQFSNSRSEMNVSTLELGDSALYLCASSTQGAGGYTFGSGTRLTVV.

This chain uses TRBV7-2 with TRBJ1-1; TRBD1 aligns across 7 bases. Germline CDR1 is SGHTA and CDR2 is FQGNSA. The length of the CDR3 is 17 residues. After removal of 1 base from V and 1 base from J, the junction contained 9 bases not matched to a gene. DNA for the CDR3: TGTGCCAGCAGCTTAGTGGGTAGGGGGCCGACGAACACTGAAGCTTTCTTT. It yields the protein CASSLVGRGPTNTEAFF.

The chain carries TRBV5-4 and TRBJ1-3; D unresolved. V was trimmed by 2 bases and J by 5 bases, leaving 11 bases between them. The CDR3 spans 14 residues. The germline V gene has CDR1 SGHNT and CDR2 YYREEE (reference sequence). Written as DNA, the CDR3 is TGTGCCAGCAGCTTCGGGAGAGAGCGAAACACCATATATTTT. Amino acids: CASSFGRERNTIYF. The variable domain in full, with the rest retrieved from reference TRBV5-4 and TRBJ1-3, is ETGVTQSPTHLIKTRGQQVTLRCSSQSGHNTVSWYQQALGQGPQFIFQYYREEENGRGNFPPRFSGLQFPNYSSELNVNALELDDSALYLCASSFGRERNTIYFGEGSWLTVV.

The chain has TRBV5-1 and TRBJ1-1; 7 bases are a match to TRBD1. V shed 0 bases, J shed 5 bases, and the junction held 4 bases outside the gene matches. Looked up from germline, CDR1 is SGHRS and CDR2 is YFSETQ. This CDR3 is 14 amino acids long. CDR3 bases: TGCGCCAGCAGCTTGGCAGGGGGAGGTACTGAAGCTTTCTTT. Protein sequence: CASSLAGGGTEAFF.

The rearrangement joins TRBV7-8 to TRBJ2-7; 10 nucleotides match TRBD1. Per the germline V gene, CDR1 is SGHVS and CDR2 is FQNEAQ. V lost 6 bases, J lost 2 bases, and 10 bases stayed unmatched. This CDR3 contains 16 residues. CDR3 coding DNA: TGTGCCAGCAGATACGGGGGGGGGACAGGGGCCTACGAGCAGTACTTC. It encodes CASRYGGGTGAYEQYF.

The chain is built from TRBV11-3 and TRBJ1-5, with D unclear. V was cut by 1 base and J by 3 bases, with 19 bases left in between. The CDR3 is 18 amino acids. In germline, CDR1 is SGHNT, CDR2 YENEEA. CDR3 DNA sequence: TGTGCCAGCAGCTTAGTCCCTGCGGCCTTAGCTAACAATCAGCCCCAGCATTTT. Translated: CASSLVPAALANNQPQHF.

The chain recombines TRBV5-1 with TRBJ1-1; D is unclear. V lost 2 bases, J lost 1 base, and 6 bases lay in between. This CDR3 region has 13 residues. CDR1 is SGHRS and CDR2 is YFSETQ in the germline V gene. As DNA, the CDR3 is TGCGCCAGCAGCTTTGACAAGAACACTGAAGCTTTCTTT. Translation: CASSFDKNTEAFF.

This rearrangement joins TRBV4-1 to TRBJ1-2; D is possibly TRBD1 (5 bases). Germline loops: CDR1 MGHRA, CDR2 YSYEKL. V lost 4 bases, J lost 2 bases, and 23 bases lay in between. The length of the CDR3 is 18 residues. The CDR3 is CASSLPRAGRQSNYGYTF. CDR3 nucleotide sequence: TGCGCCAGCAGCCTCCCCAGGGCCGGACGCCAGTCGAACTATGGCTACACCTTC.

The chain is built from TRBV9 and TRBJ2-3; D might be TRBD2 (6 bases). CDR1 is SGDLS, CDR2 YYNGEE, per germline. V was clipped by 0 bases and J by 0 bases, with 11 bases between them. The CDR3 sequence is 16 residues long. The CDR3, as DNA: TGTGCCAGCAGCGTAGTGGCGGGGACTAGCACAGATACGCAGTATTTT. Its protein product is CASSVVAGTSTDTQYF.

V gene TRBV9 combines with J gene TRBJ2-1, with D unclear. V lost 0 bases, J lost 0 bases, and 7 bases lay in between. The CDR3 extends over 15 amino acids. Germline V gives CDR1 SGDLS, CDR2 YYNGEE. DNA for the CDR3: TGTGCCAGCAGCGTAGATGGCCGCTCCTACAATGAGCAGTTCTTC. Translated: CASSVDGRSYNEQFF. Based on the CDR3 plus reference TRBV9 and TRBJ2-1, the full variable domain is DSGVTQTPKHLITATGQRVTLRCSPRSGDLSVYWYQQSLDQGLQFLIQYYNGEERAKGNILERFSAQQFPDLHSELNLSSLELGDSALYFCASSVDGRSYNEQFFGPGTRLTVL.